The entry below gives a single T cell receptor beta chain sequence along with its context. Antigen: not known. PCR employed 60 Vbeta and 13 Jbeta primers. Clones were sequenced by immunoSEQ multiplex PCR, and TCRdb holds only the in-frame ones, with some missing. The profile shows about 160,000 clones, 77% of them singletons. V was shortened by 1 base and J by 3 bases, with 10 bases between the two germline ends. The CDR3 totals 14 residues. The V gene's germline CDR1 is SGHNT and CDR2 YENEEA. Donors were nominally healthy when sampled, though unrecorded immune exposures were likely. The sample is drawn from a study of cytomegalovirus exposure and HLA in healthy donors. Study-level points and caveats: Sequencing depth across donors, presence/absence analyses assumed, was roughly uniform.

Sequencing input: PBMCs. The V gene is TRBV11-3, the J gene TRBJ2-7, with unresolved D. This TCR came from a woman between 40 and 55 years old in good health and CMV-seropositive. CDR3 DNA: TGTGCCAGCAGCTTAGGTTCTATAATCTACGAGCAGTACTTC. It translates to CASSLGSIIYEQYF.